This is a list of T cell receptor beta chains from one sample in a study of blood T cell repertoires in COVID-19. Sequencing was performed with immunoSEQ multiplex PCR; in TCRdb, only in-frame clones are kept and a portion is missing. The top ten hold approximately 8.9% of the sample, which has fewer than 40,000 clones, 65% to 90% seen once. The material sequenced was peripheral blood. These receptors were obtained from a human donor in a cohort sampled during active COVID-19. The CDR3 runs from the conserved cysteine through the conserved F or W. Fields, in order: clone size, J gene, V gene, D gene, CDR3 protein, CDR3 DNA. The D gene is left open where the match is weak. Some rows mark clone size as missing; the rest say once, few, many or name a class of expanded clone.

abundance: .; j_gene: TRBJ2-2; v_gene: TRBV5-1; d_gene: TRBD1; CDR3aa: CASSLAGQGAAGELFF; CDR3nt: TGCGCCAGCAGCTTGGCGGGACAGGGGGCCGCCGGGGAGCTGTTTTTT
abundance: few; j_gene: TRBJ1-4; v_gene: TRBV5-6; d_gene: .; CDR3aa: CASSFPGEHEKLFF; CDR3nt: TGTGCCAGCAGCTTCCCCGGGGAACATGAAAAACTGTTTTTT
abundance: once; j_gene: TRBJ2-1; v_gene: TRBV18; d_gene: .; CDR3aa: CASSPVPNEQFF; CDR3nt: TGTGCCAGCTCACCAGTCCCAAATGAGCAGTTCTTC
abundance: .; j_gene: TRBJ1-5; v_gene: TRBV5-5; d_gene: TRBD1; CDR3aa: CASSLEGATGQPQHF; CDR3nt: TGTGCCAGCAGCTTGGAGGGGGCGACCGGTCAGCCCCAGCATTTT
abundance: .; j_gene: TRBJ2-2; v_gene: TRBV6-1; d_gene: TRBD1; CDR3aa: CASRRQGSNTGELFF; CDR3nt: TGTGCCAGCAGACGACAGGGTTCGAACACCGGGGAGCTGTTTTTT
abundance: .; j_gene: TRBJ1-1; v_gene: TRBV3-1/TRBV3-2; d_gene: .; CDR3aa: CASSHTGWGIMNTEAFF; CDR3nt: TGTGCCAGCAGCCACACAGGGTGGGGCATCATGAACACTGAAGCTTTCTTT
abundance: .; j_gene: TRBJ1-6; v_gene: TRBV19; d_gene: TRBD1; CDR3aa: CASATGVSPLHF; CDR3nt: TGTGCCAGTGCTACAGGGGTTTCACCCCTCCACTTT
abundance: once; j_gene: TRBJ1-4; v_gene: TRBV6-6; d_gene: TRBD1; CDR3aa: CASSYRDRTNEKLFF; CDR3nt: TGTGCCAGCAGTTACCGGGACAGGACTAATGAAAAACTGTTTTTT
abundance: .; j_gene: TRBJ1-5; v_gene: TRBV27; d_gene: .; CDR3aa: CASSLYGGNQPQHF; CDR3nt: TGTGCCAGCAGTTTATATGGGGGGAACCAGCCCCAGCATTTT
abundance: .; j_gene: TRBJ2-3; v_gene: TRBV7-9; d_gene: TRBD2; CDR3aa: CASSHPTSGSTDTQYF; CDR3nt: TGTGCCAGCAGCCACCCGACTAGCGGGAGCACAGATACGCAGTATTTT
abundance: .; j_gene: TRBJ2-3; v_gene: TRBV19; d_gene: TRBD2; CDR3aa: CASSLGLAGTGDTQYF; CDR3nt: TGTGCCAGTAGCCTGGGACTAGCGGGGACGGGGGATACGCAGTATTTT
abundance: once; j_gene: TRBJ2-7; v_gene: TRBV24-1; d_gene: TRBD1; CDR3aa: CATSDGTGANYEQYF; CDR3nt: TGTGCCACCAGTGATGGGACAGGGGCAAACTACGAGCAGTACTTC
abundance: .; j_gene: TRBJ1-6; v_gene: TRBV7-9; d_gene: TRBD1; CDR3aa: CASTLGQGDSPLHF; CDR3nt: TGTGCCAGCACCTTGGGACAGGGCGATTCACCCCTCCACTTT
abundance: .; j_gene: TRBJ2-7; v_gene: TRBV4-2; d_gene: .; CDR3aa: CASSQDLGGSYEQYF; CDR3nt: TGTGCCAGCAGCCAAGATCTAGGTGGGTCCTACGAGCAGTACTTC
abundance: .; j_gene: TRBJ2-1; v_gene: TRBV6-6; d_gene: TRBD1; CDR3aa: CASSYPDRYYNEQFF; CDR3nt: TGTGCCAGCAGTTATCCGGACAGGTACTACAATGAGCAGTTCTTC
abundance: .; j_gene: TRBJ2-3; v_gene: TRBV7-8; d_gene: TRBD2; CDR3aa: CASSQEVTGTSGSGFTDTQYF; CDR3nt: TGTGCCAGCAGCCAAGAAGTGACCGGGACTAGCGGGAGTGGATTCACAGATACGCAGTATTTT
abundance: .; j_gene: TRBJ1-2; v_gene: TRBV19; d_gene: TRBD1; CDR3aa: CASVMTGGYGYTF; CDR3nt: TGTGCCAGTGTAATGACAGGGGGCTATGGCTACACCTTC
abundance: once; j_gene: TRBJ2-3; v_gene: TRBV11-3; d_gene: .; CDR3aa: CASSLDPVAADTQYF; CDR3nt: TGTGCCAGCAGCTTAGATCCCGTAGCGGCAGATACGCAGTATTTT
abundance: .; j_gene: TRBJ1-3; v_gene: TRBV30; d_gene: .; CDR3aa: CAWTRSSSGNTIYF; CDR3nt: TGTGCCTGGACCCGTTCCTCCTCTGGAAACACCATATATTTT
abundance: .; j_gene: TRBJ1-1; v_gene: TRBV28; d_gene: .; CDR3aa: CASSEAGVPKNTEAFF; CDR3nt: TGTGCCAGCAGTGAAGCGGGGGTACCCAAGAACACTGAAGCTTTCTTT
abundance: .; j_gene: TRBJ2-3; v_gene: TRBV18; d_gene: TRBD2; CDR3aa: CASSPGGTDTQYF; CDR3nt: TGTGCCAGCTCACCCGGGGGGACAGATACGCAGTATTTT
abundance: .; j_gene: TRBJ1-1; v_gene: TRBV7-9; d_gene: .; CDR3aa: CASSLDTGTKAFF; CDR3nt: TGTGCCAGCAGCTTGGACACCGGGACTAAAGCTTTCTTT
abundance: .; j_gene: TRBJ2-3; v_gene: TRBV10-3; d_gene: TRBD2; CDR3aa: CAVREGSTDTQYF; CDR3nt: TGTGCCGTGAGGGAGGGGAGCACAGATACGCAGTATTTT
abundance: .; j_gene: TRBJ2-3; v_gene: TRBV5-5; d_gene: TRBD1; CDR3aa: CASSLPRDSGTDTQYF; CDR3nt: TGTGCCAGCAGCCTCCCCCGGGACAGCGGCACAGATACGCAGTATTTT
abundance: .; j_gene: TRBJ2-5; v_gene: TRBV11-2; d_gene: .; CDR3aa: CASSQNFWGQETQYF; CDR3nt: TGTGCCAGCAGCCAAAATTTCTGGGGGCAGGAGACCCAGTACTTC
abundance: .; j_gene: TRBJ2-2; v_gene: TRBV5-1; d_gene: TRBD1; CDR3aa: CASSWAPGTGNTGELFF; CDR3nt: TGCGCCAGCAGCTGGGCCCCCGGGACAGGGAACACCGGGGAGCTGTTTTTT
abundance: .; j_gene: TRBJ1-5; v_gene: TRBV7-8; d_gene: TRBD1; CDR3aa: CASSFGTGPNQPQHF; CDR3nt: TGTGCCAGCAGCTTCGGGACAGGCCCCAATCAGCCCCAGCATTTT
abundance: .; j_gene: TRBJ2-3; v_gene: TRBV4-1; d_gene: .; CDR3aa: CASSQDGRSADTQYF; CDR3nt: TGCGCCAGCAGCCAAGATGGGAGATCTGCAGATACGCAGTATTTT
abundance: .; j_gene: TRBJ1-5; v_gene: TRBV11-3; d_gene: .; CDR3aa: CASSLEQGRQPQHF; CDR3nt: TGTGCCAGCAGCTTAGAACAGGGAAGGCAGCCCCAGCATTTT
abundance: .; j_gene: TRBJ1-1; v_gene: TRBV29-1; d_gene: .; CDR3aa: CSVAWGDDTEAFF; CDR3nt: TGCAGCGTAGCCTGGGGGGACGACACTGAAGCTTTCTTT
abundance: .; j_gene: TRBJ2-2; v_gene: TRBV5-1; d_gene: .; CDR3aa: CASSRERFGELFF; CDR3nt: TGCGCCAGCAGCCGGGAAAGATTTGGGGAGCTGTTTTTT
abundance: .; j_gene: TRBJ2-1; v_gene: TRBV7-6; d_gene: .; CDR3aa: CASSLWSGAGGNEQFF; CDR3nt: TGTGCCAGCAGTCTCTGGAGTGGAGCTGGAGGGAATGAGCAGTTCTTC
abundance: once; j_gene: TRBJ2-1; v_gene: TRBV6-1; d_gene: .; CDR3aa: CASSETGYEQFF; CDR3nt: TGTGCCAGCAGTGAGACAGGATATGAGCAGTTCTTC
abundance: few; j_gene: TRBJ1-1; v_gene: TRBV5-1; d_gene: .; CDR3aa: CASSPLQGLNTEAFF; CDR3nt: TGCGCCAGCAGCCCCCTTCAGGGCCTGAACACTGAAGCTTTCTTT
abundance: .; j_gene: TRBJ1-2; v_gene: TRBV3-1/TRBV3-2; d_gene: .; CDR3aa: CASSLSTGSYGYTF; CDR3nt: TGTGCCAGCAGCCTCTCGACGGGATCCTATGGCTACACCTTC